Listed below are T cell receptor beta chains from one sample, sequenced in a study of beta chain features in type 1 diabetes. Produced via immunoSEQ multiplex PCR; TCRdb's table is partial and in-frame only. This table has more than 300,000 clones, over 7% appearing once. The sample was central memory CD4+ T cells from blood. The receptors here all came from a man aged 30 to 45 with type 1 diabetes. The CDR3 runs from the conserved cysteine through the conserved F or W. The order of the fields is D gene, clone size, J gene, V gene, CDR3 DNA, CDR3 protein. The D gene is left open where the match is weak. A row's size may be missing; if present it is once, few, many or a size class.

>-|few|TRBJ1-2|TRBV27
TGTGCCAGCAGGGGACCTAGGGGACTCGGGCGGTATGGCTACACCTTC
CASRGPRGLGRYGYTF
>-|-|TRBJ1-5|TRBV5-1
TGCGCCAGCAGCTTGGAGGGCAGGATGGATCAGCCCCAGCATTTT
CASSLEGRMDQPQHF
>-|-|TRBJ1-5|TRBV6-1
TGTGCCAGTAGTGAACAGGACAGCAATCAGCCCCAGCATTTT
CASSEQDSNQPQHF
>TRBD1|few|TRBJ2-5|TRBV10-3
TGTGCCATCAGAGGGACAGCACAAGAGACCCAGTACTTC
CAIRGTAQETQYF
>-|few|TRBJ1-2|TRBV4-1
TGCGCCAGCAGCCAAGACCAAGCGGGTTTCTATGGCTACACCTTC
CASSQDQAGFYGYTF
>-|-|TRBJ2-1|TRBV28
TGTGCCACATTCGGGTTTAATGAGCAGTTCTTC
CATFGFNEQFF
>TRBD1|few|TRBJ2-3|TRBV7-2
TGTGCCAGCGGGTTAGAGGGGGCCCGCACAGATACGCAGTATTTT
CASGLEGARTDTQYF
>TRBD1|-|TRBJ2-7|TRBV5-1
TGCGCCAGCAGCCCCACAGGGGACTACGAGCAGTACTTC
CASSPTGDYEQYF
>TRBD1|few|TRBJ2-7|TRBV5-1
TGCGCCAGCAGCCAGGGGGAGAACTACGAGCAGTACTTC
CASSQGENYEQYF
>-|many|TRBJ2-1|TRBV5-4
TGTGCCAGCAGCCCAAAGACGGGGATTTACAATGAGCAGTTCTTC
CASSPKTGIYNEQFF
>TRBD2|-|TRBJ2-3|TRBV9
TGTGCCAGCAGCGTAGTGGGTAGCGGGGGGGGCACAGATACGCAGTATTTT
CASSVVGSGGGTDTQYF
>-|few|TRBJ1-3|TRBV29-1
TGCAGCGTTACCGGACAGGGAAACACCATATATTTT
CSVTGQGNTIYF
>-|few|TRBJ1-5|TRBV14
TGTGCCAGCAGCTCCGTGGAGAATCAGCCCCAGCATTTT
CASSSVENQPQHF
>-|few|TRBJ1-1|TRBV29-1
TGCAGCGTTGGTGGGAGCTCGGGCACTGAAGCTTTCTTT
CSVGGSSGTEAFF
>TRBD1|many|TRBJ1-3|TRBV2
TGTGCCAGTTCATACAGGGGGACTGGAAACACCATATATTTT
CASSYRGTGNTIYF
>TRBD1|-|TRBJ1-2|TRBV7-2
TGTGCCAGCAGCCGTGGACAGGGATATAACTATGGCTACACCTTC
CASSRGQGYNYGYTF
>TRBD1|-|TRBJ1-2|TRBV5-4
TGTGCCAGCAGCCGCGGGACAGGGACGCCCAACTATGGCTACACCTTC
CASSRGTGTPNYGYTF
>-|-|TRBJ2-1|TRBV19
TGTGCCAGTAGTATAGGGGCGGGTAAACTCGGGCGTGAGCAGTTCTTC
CASSIGAGKLGREQFF
>-|few|TRBJ1-4|TRBV4-3
TGCGCCAGCAGCCAAGAAACGGTAGAAAAACTGTTTTTT
CASSQETVEKLFF
>-|few|TRBJ2-7|TRBV19
TGTGCCAGTACCGCGGGTCAGGGATACGAGCAGTACTTC
CASTAGQGYEQYF
>TRBD1|-|TRBJ1-4|TRBV7-2
TGTGCCAGCAGCTTAGCGAGGAGGACAGGGGGCGTTGAAAAACTGTTTTTT
CASSLARRTGGVEKLFF
>-|-|TRBJ2-3|TRBV7-8
TGTGCCAGCAGCTTAGGTCTAGGAGGAGATACGCAGTATTTT
CASSLGLGGDTQYF
>TRBD1|few|TRBJ1-6|TRBV5-1
TGCGCCAGCAGCTTGGGGGACAGAGAAGCACCCCTCCACTTT
CASSLGDREAPLHF
>-|many|TRBJ2-7|TRBV19
TGTGCCAGTAGTCTCCGCCCCCAGGGAGTCTACGAGCAGTACTTC
CASSLRPQGVYEQYF
>-|few|TRBJ1-4|TRBV6-6
TGTGCCAGCAGGCATGTCTCAACTAATGAAAAACTGTTTTTT
CASRHVSTNEKLFF
>TRBD1|-|TRBJ1-1|TRBV27
TGTGCCAGCAGCGTTGGGGGACAGGGAGGGACTGAAGCTTTCTTT
CASSVGGQGGTEAFF
>TRBD2|-|TRBJ2-5|TRBV7-7
TGTGCCAGCAGCTTAGGGCTAGCGGGGTCCGCGGAGACCCAGTACTTC
CASSLGLAGSAETQYF